This T cell receptor (beta chain) was retrieved from a study of cytomegalovirus exposure and HLA in healthy donors. Unrecorded immune exposures were likely, despite nominal health at sampling. On this clone: Its antigen remains unidentified.

The CDR3 length is 14 residues. Germline V CDR1 and CDR2: MNHNS, SASEGT. With V trimmed by 6 bases and J by 7 bases, 3 bases remained unmatched. The PCR made use of 60 Vbeta and 13 Jbeta primers. Only in-frame clones appear in the TCRdb table, and some are missing; sequencing was by immunoSEQ multiplex PCR. The sample records some 160,000 clones, more than 65% being singletons. Study observations and caveats: A prior analysis recorded that most TCR beta V segments were productive about 87% or about 30% of the time. Upon later analysis, TCR association rates were observed to vary by HLA locus, being highest for DRB1 and lowest for HLA-C.

J is TRBJ1-6 and V is TRBV6-1, with 10 bases fitting TRBD1. The sequenced sample was PBMCs. This receptor was identified in a woman aged 25 to 39 in good health and CMV-seronegative. The CDR3 here is CASRDRGLNSPLHF. In nucleotides, the CDR3 is TGTGCCAGCAGGGACAGGGGGTTGAATTCACCCCTCCACTTT.